This TCR beta chain derives from a study of regulatory T cells in long-lasting Graves disease. The study's findings and limits: Lower TCR diversity was seen in persistent Graves' patients than in newly diagnosed ones.

Documented time point: persistent/refractory GD, antithyroid drugs over 5 years with positive TRAb. There was RNA extracted from PBMCs, and the TCR library was made from it. As concerns this clonotype: Its antigen is unknown.

Trimming removed 0 bases at V and 0 bases at J, with 10 bases between. The CDR3 spans 15 residues. Germline V gives CDR1 SGDLS, CDR2 YYNGEE. Construction of TCR beta libraries relied on iRepertoire HTBI primers and on Arm-PCR targeting CDR3 regions. From the multiplex PCR reads, TCRdb called clonotypes with MiXCR, one entry per CDR3 protein. Altogether a few hundred thousand distinct CDR3 sequences are present, roughly 23% being singletons, with the ten largest covering 13% to 15%. The TCR was taken from a female donor with Graves disease. The chain employs TRBV9 and TRBJ2-7; weak D call: TRBD1 (6 bases). Here the sequenced sample was peripheral blood mononuclear cells (PBMCs), taken when the disease was refractory, from a patient treated with antithyroid drugs. CDR3 bases: TGTGCCAGCAGCGTAGATGGGACATCCTCCTACGAGCAGTACTTC. Protein: CASSVDGTSSYEQYF. Full variable domain (remainder filled in from reference TRBV9 and TRBJ2-7): DSGVTQTPKHLITATGQRVTLRCSPRSGDLSVYWYQQSLDQGLQFLIQYYNGEERAKGNILERFSAQQFPDLHSELNLSSLELGDSALYFCASSVDGTSSYEQYFGPGTRLTVT.